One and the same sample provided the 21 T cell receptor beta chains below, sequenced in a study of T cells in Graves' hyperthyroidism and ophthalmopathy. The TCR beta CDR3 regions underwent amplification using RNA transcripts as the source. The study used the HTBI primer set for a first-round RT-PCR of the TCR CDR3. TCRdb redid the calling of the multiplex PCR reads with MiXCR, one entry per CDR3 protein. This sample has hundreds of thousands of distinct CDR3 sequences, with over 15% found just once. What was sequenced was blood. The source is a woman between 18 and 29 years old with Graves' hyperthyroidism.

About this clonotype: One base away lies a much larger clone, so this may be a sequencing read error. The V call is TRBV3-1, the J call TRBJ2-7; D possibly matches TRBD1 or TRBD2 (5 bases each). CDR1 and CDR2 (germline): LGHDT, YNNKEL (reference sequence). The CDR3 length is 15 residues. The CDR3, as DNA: TGTGCCAGCAGCCAGGGGACCCCACCGATGTACGAGCGGTACTTC. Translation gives CASSQGTPPMYERYF.

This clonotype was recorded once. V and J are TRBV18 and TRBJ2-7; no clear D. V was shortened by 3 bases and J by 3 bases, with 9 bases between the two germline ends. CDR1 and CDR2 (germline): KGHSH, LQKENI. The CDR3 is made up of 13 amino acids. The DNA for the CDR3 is TGTGCCAGCTCACCCTTCGGTGGCTACGAGCAGTACTTC. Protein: CASSPFGGYEQYF.

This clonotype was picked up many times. The CDR3 loop is CASSPGAPLSSYNEQFF. For the CDR3, the DNA is TGTGCCAGCTCACCGGGTGCTCCGTTGAGCTCCTACAATGAGCAGTTCTTC. The rearrangement uses TRBV18 and TRBJ2-1; D gene uncertain. Germline values: CDR1 KGHSH, CDR2 LQKENI. CDR3 length equals 17 residues. The germline V and J ends were trimmed by 3 bases and 0 bases, with 15 bases remaining between them.

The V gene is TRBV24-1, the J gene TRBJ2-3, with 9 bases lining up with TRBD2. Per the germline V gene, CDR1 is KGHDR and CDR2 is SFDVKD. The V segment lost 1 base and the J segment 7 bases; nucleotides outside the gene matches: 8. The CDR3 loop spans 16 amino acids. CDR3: CATSDFSSGRSYTQYF. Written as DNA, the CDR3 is TGTGCCACCAGTGATTTTTCCAGCGGGAGGTCGTATACGCAGTATTTT.

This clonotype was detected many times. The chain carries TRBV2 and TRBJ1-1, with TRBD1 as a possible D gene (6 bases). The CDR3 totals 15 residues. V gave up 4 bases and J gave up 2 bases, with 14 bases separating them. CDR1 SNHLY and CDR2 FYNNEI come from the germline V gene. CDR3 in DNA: TGTGCCAGCAGTGGGGACGTGGGGGGCAACACTGAAGCTTTCTTT. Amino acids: CASSGDVGGNTEAFF.

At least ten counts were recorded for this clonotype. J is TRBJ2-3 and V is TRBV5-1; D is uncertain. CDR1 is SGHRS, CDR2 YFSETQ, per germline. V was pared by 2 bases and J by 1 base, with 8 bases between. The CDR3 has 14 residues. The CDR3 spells CASSFLDGTDTQYF. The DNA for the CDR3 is TGCGCCAGCAGCTTCCTCGACGGCACAGATACGCAGTATTTT.

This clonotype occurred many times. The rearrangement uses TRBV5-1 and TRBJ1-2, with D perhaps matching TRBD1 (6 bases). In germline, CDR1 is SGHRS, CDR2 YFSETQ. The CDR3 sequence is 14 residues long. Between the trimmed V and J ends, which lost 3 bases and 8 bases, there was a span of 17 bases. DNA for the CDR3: TGCGCCAGCAGCTACACCGGGACAACAAAGGGCTACACCTTC. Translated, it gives CASSYTGTTKGYTF.

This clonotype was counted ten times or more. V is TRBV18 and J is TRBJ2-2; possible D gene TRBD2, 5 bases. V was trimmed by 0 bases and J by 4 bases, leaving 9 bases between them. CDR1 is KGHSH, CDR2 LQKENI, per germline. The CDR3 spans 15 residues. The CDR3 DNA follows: TGTGCCAGCTCACCACCGATGGCGGGCACCGGGGAGCTGTTTTTT. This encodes CASSPPMAGTGELFF.

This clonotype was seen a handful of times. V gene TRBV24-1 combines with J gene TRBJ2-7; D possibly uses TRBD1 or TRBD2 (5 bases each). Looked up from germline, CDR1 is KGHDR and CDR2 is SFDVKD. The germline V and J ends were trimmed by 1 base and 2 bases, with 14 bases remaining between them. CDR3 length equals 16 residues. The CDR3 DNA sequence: TGTGCCACCAGTGATTTTCACAAGGGGACCCCCTACGAGCAGTACTTC. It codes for CATSDFHKGTPYEQYF.

The CDR3 reads CASSPLEWGRDTHEQFF. The CDR3 region has the DNA TGTGCCAGCAGCCCCCTCGAATGGGGGAGAGATACCCATGAGCAGTTCTTC. The chain uses TRBV11-2 and TRBJ2-1, with D perhaps TRBD1 or TRBD2 (5 bases each). The CDR3 loop spans 17 amino acids. Germline V CDR1 and CDR2: SGHAT, FQNNGV. V lost 5 bases and J lost 8, with 25 bases in between.

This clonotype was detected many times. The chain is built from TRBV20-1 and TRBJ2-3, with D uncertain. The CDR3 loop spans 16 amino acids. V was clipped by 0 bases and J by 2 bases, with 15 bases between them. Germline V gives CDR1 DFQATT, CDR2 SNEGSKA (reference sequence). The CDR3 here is CSARDRWDTTTDTQYF. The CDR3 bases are TGCAGTGCTAGAGATCGATGGGATACTACCACAGATACGCAGTATTTT.

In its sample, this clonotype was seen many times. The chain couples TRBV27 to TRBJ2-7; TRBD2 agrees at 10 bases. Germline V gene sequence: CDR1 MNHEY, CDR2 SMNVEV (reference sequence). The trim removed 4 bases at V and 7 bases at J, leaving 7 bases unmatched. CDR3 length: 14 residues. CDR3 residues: CASSWGSGRNEQYF. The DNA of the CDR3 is TGTGCCAGCAGTTGGGGTAGCGGGAGGAATGAGCAGTACTTC.

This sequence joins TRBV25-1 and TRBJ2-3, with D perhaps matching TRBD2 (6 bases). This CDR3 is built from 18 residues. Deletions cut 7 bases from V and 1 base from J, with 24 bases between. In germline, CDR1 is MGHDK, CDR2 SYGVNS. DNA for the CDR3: TGTGCCAGCAACCCGGTGGGCCAGGCCCCGGGGGGCACAGATACGCAGTATTTT. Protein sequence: CASNPVGQAPGGTDTQYF.

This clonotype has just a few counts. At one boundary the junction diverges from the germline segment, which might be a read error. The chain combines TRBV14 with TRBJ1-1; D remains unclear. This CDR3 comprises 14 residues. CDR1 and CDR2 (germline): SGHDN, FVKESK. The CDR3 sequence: CASSQYQMNTKAFF. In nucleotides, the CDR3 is TGTGCCAGCAGCCAATACCAGATGAACACTAAAGCTTTCTTT.

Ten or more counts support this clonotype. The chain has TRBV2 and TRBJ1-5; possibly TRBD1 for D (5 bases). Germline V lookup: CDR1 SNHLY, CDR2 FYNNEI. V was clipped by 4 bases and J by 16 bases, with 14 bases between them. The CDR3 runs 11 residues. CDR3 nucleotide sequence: TGTGCCAGCAGTGCGTGGGGCCCTTCACATTTT. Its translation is CASSAWGPSHF.

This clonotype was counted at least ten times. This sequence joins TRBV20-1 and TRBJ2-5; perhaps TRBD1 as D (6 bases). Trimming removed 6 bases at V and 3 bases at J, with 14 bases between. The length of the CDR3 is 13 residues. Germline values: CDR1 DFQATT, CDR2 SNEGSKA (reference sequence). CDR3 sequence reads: CSAVKTGEETQYF. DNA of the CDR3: TGCAGTGCCGTGAAGACAGGTGAAGAGACCCAGTACTTC.

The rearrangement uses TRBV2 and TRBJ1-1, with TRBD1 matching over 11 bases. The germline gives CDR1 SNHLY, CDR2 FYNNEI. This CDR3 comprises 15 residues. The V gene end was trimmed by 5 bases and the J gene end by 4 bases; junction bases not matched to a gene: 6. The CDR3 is CASSFGQGAGTEAFF. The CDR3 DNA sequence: TGTGCCAGCAGTTTTGGACAGGGGGCGGGCACTGAAGCTTTCTTT.

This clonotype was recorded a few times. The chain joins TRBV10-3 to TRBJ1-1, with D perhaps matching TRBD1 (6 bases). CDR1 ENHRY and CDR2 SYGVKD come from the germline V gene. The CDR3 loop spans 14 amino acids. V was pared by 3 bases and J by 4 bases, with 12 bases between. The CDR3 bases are TGTGCCATCAGTGATCTCAAACAGGGCACTGAAGCTTTCTTT. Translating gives CAISDLKQGTEAFF.

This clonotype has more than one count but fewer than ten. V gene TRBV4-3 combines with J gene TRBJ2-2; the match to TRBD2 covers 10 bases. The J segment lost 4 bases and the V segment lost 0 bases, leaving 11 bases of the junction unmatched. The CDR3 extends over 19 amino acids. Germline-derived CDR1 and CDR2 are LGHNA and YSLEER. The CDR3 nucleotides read TGCGCCAGCAGCCAAGATGTGGGTAGCGGGGGGCGAAGCACCGGGGAGCTGTTTTTT. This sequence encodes CASSQDVGSGGRSTGELFF.

The CDR3 region is CASSLEFREQYF. The CDR3 DNA is TGTGCCAGCAGCTTAGAGTTTCGCGAGCAGTACTTC. This sequence joins TRBV7-2 and TRBJ2-7; no reliable D call. The CDR3 sequence is 12 residues long. Germline V gene data show CDR1 as SGHTA and CDR2 as FQGNSA. V lost 1 base and J lost 6, with 7 bases in between.

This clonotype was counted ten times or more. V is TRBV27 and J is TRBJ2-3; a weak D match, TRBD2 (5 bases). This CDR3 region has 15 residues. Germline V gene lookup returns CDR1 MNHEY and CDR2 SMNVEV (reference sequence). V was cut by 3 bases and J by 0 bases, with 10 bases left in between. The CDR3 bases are TGTGCCAGCAGTTTTTTCGGGATGAGCACAGATACGCAGTATTTT. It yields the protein CASSFFGMSTDTQYF.